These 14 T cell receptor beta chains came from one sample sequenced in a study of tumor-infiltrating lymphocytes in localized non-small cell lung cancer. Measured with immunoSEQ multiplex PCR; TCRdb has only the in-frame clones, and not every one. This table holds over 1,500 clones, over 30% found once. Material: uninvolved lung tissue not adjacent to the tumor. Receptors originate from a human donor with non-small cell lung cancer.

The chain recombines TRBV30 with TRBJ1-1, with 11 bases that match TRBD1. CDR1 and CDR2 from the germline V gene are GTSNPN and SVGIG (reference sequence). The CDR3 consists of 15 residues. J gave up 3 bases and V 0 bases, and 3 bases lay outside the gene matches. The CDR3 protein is CAWSVWTGGYTEAFF. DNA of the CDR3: TGTGCCTGGAGTGTATGGACAGGGGGCTACACTGAAGCTTTCTTT.

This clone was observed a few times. CDR3 sequence reads: CASSPVGNYGYTF. The CDR3 bases are TGTGCCAGTAGTCCCGTGGGGAACTATGGCTACACCTTC. The V gene is TRBV19, the J gene TRBJ1-2; D uncertain. The V gene lost 5 bases and the J gene lost 2 bases, with 9 bases spanning the gap. The CDR3 loop spans 13 amino acids. Germline V lookup: CDR1 LNHDA, CDR2 SQIVND (reference sequence).

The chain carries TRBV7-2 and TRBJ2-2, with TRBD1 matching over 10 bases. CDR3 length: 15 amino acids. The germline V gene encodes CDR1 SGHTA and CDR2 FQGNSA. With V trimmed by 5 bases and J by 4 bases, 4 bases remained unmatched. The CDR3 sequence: CASSGRDRGTGELFF. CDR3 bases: TGTGCCAGCAGCGGTCGGGACAGGGGCACCGGGGAGCTGTTTTTT.

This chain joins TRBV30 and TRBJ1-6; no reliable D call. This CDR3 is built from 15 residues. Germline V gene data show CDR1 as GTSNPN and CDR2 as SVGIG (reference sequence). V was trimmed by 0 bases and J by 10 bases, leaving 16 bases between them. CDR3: CAWSVAVATGSPLHF. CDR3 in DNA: TGTGCCTGGAGTGTAGCGGTAGCGACGGGATCACCCCTCCACTTT.

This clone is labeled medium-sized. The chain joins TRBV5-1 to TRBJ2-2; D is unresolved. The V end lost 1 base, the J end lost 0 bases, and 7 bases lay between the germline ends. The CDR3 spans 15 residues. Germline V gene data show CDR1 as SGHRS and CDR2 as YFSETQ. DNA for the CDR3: TGCGCCAGCAGCTTGTCTGGGGCGAACACCGGGGAGCTGTTTTTT. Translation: CASSLSGANTGELFF.

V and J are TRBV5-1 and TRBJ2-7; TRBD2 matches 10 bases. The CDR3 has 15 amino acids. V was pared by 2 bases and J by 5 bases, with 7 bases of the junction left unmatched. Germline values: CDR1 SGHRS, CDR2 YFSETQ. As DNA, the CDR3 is TGCGCCAGCAGCTTCTTGGCTAGCGGGGGTGACGAGCAGTACTTC. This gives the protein CASSFLASGGDEQYF. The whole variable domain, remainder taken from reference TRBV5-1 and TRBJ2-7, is KAGVTQTPRYLIKTRGQQVTLSCSPISGHRSVSWYQQTPGQGLQFLFEYFSETQRNKGNFPGRFSGRQFSNSRSEMNVSTLELGDSALYLCASSFLASGGDEQYFGPGTRLTVT.

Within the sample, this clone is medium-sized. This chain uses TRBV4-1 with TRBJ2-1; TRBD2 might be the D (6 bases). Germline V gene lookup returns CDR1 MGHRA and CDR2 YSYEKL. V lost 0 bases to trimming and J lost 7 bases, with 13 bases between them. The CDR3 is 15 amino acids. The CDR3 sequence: CASSQDHPGGNEQFF. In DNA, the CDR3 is TGCGCCAGCAGCCAAGACCATCCCGGGGGAAATGAGCAGTTCTTC.

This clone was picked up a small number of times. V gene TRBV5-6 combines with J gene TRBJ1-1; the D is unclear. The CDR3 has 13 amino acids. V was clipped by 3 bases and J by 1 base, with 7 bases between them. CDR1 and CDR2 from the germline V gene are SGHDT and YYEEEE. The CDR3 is CASSWDPNTEAFF. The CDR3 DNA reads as TGTGCCAGCAGCTGGGATCCGAACACTGAAGCTTTCTTT. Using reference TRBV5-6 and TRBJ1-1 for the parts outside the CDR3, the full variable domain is DAGVTQSPTHLIKTRGQQVTLRCSPKSGHDTVSWYQQALGQGPQFIFQYYEEEERQRGNFPDRFSGHQFPNYSSELNVNALLLGDSALYLCASSWDPNTEAFFGQGTRLTVV.

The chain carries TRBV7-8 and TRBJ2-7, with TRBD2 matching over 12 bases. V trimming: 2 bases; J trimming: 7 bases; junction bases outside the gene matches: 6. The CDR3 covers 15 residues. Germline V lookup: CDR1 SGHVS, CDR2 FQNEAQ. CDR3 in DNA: TGTGCCAGCAGCTTACTAGCGGGAGGGCCACGGGAGCAGTACTTC. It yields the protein CASSLLAGGPREQYF.

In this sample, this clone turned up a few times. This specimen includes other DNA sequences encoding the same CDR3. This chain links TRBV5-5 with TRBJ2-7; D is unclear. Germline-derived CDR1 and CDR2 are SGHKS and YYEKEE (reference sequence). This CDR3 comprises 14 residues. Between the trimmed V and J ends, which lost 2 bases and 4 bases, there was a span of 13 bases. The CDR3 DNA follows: TGTGCCAGCAGCTTACGCGGCACTGATTACGAGCAGTACTTC. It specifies CASSLRGTDYEQYF.

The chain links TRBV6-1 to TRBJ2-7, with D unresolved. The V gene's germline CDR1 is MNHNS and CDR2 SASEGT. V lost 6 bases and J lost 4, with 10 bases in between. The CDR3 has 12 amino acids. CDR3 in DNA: TGTGCCAGCAGGGTTACAAAATACGAGCAGTACTTC. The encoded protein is CASRVTKYEQYF.

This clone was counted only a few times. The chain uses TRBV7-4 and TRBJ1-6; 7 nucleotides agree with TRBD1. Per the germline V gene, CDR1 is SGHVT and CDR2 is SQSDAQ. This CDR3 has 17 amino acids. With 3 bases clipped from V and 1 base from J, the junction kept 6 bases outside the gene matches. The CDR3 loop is CASSFIGRGSYNSPLHF. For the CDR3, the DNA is TGTGCCAGCAGCTTTATAGGCAGGGGGTCCTATAATTCACCCCTCCACTTT.

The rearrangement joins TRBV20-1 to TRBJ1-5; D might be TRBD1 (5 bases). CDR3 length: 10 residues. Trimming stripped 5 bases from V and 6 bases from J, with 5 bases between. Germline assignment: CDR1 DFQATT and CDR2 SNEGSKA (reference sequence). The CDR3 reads CSAGGQPQHF. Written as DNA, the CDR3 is TGCAGTGCTGGGGGTCAGCCCCAGCATTTT.

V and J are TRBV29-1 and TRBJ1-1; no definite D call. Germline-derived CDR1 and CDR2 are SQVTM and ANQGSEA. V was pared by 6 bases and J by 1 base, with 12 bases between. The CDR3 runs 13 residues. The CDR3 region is CSVHGTQNTEAFF. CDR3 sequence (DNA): TGCAGCGTCCACGGAACCCAGAACACTGAAGCTTTCTTT.